These 2 T cell receptor beta chains originate from one sample sequenced in a study of memory CD8 T cells in hepatitis C reinfection. Data came from immunoSEQ multiplex PCR; TCRdb stores just in-frame clones and leaves some out. The sample includes 44,000 or so clones, 88% of them seen just once. As to time point: peak reinfection, 3 to 8 weeks after reinfection detection. TCR sequencing was done directly ex vivo on sorted cells, without expansion in vitro. Input material: naive CD8+ T cells sorted from blood. These receptors all come from a man aged 18 to 29 with hepatitis C virus infection.

The genes are TRBV4-1 and TRBJ1-5, with D maybe TRBD1 (6 bases). V was shortened by 1 base and J by 5 bases, with 12 bases between the two germline ends. The CDR3 has 15 amino acids. Per germline, CDR1 MGHRA and CDR2 YSYEKL. The CDR3 region has the DNA TGCGCCAGCAGCCAAGTCGACGACAGGTATCAGCCCCAGCATTTT. This gives the protein CASSQVDDRYQPQHF.

This chain connects TRBV11-2 to TRBJ1-6; D gene unclear. This CDR3 comprises 13 residues. V lost 1 base and J 10 bases, leaving 8 bases between the germline ends. Germline lookup yields CDR1 SGHAT and CDR2 FQNNGV. CDR3 nucleotides: TGTGCCAGCAGCTTAGTGGCAGTATCACCCCTCCACTTT. Residues: CASSLVAVSPLHF. Together with reference TRBV11-2 and TRBJ1-6, the CDR3 gives the full variable domain: EAGVAQSPRYKIIEKRQSVAFWCNPISGHATLYWYQQILGQGPKLLIQFQNNGVVDDSQLPKDRFSAERLKGVDSTLKIQPAKLEDSAVYLCASSLVAVSPLHFGNGTRLTVT.